The 30 T cell receptor beta chains below all came from one sample that was sequenced in a study of blood T cell repertoires in COVID-19. Libraries were prepared by immunoSEQ multiplex PCR; TCRdb keeps only in-frame clonotypes and omits some of them. Of over 200,000 clones listed, about four fifths are singletons. What was sequenced was peripheral blood. Every receptor here comes from a woman aged 40-49 years with active or convalescent COVID-19.

The rearrangement uses TRBV28 and TRBJ2-6; 12 bases fit TRBD1. V shed 6 bases and J 0 bases; nucleotides not matched to a gene: 0. The CDR3 totals 16 residues. Germline CDR1 and CDR2: MDHEN and SYDVKM. This chain's CDR3 is CASRGQGASGANVLTF. The CDR3 DNA follows: TGTGCCAGCAGGGGACAGGGGGCCTCTGGGGCCAACGTCCTGACTTTC.

Here the CDR3 reads CASSPRTSSTDTQYF. CDR3 nucleotides: TGTGCCAGCAGCCCCCGGACTAGCAGCACAGATACGCAGTATTTT. The genes are TRBV13 and TRBJ2-3, with TRBD2 matching over 8 bases. The CDR3 covers 15 residues. Trimming took 5 bases from V and 0 from J; bases not matched to a gene: 4. The germline V gene has CDR1 PRHDT and CDR2 FYEKMQ (reference sequence). The whole variable domain, filled in from reference TRBV13 and TRBJ2-3, reads AAGVIQSPRHLIKEKRETATLKCYPIPRHDTVYWYQQGPGQDPQFLISFYEKMQSDKGSIPDRFSAQQFSDYHSELNMSSLELGDSALYFCASSPRTSSTDTQYFGPGTRLTVL.

This clone has more than one count but fewer than ten. This chain uses TRBV18 with TRBJ1-4; 7 bases agree with TRBD1. The V gene end was trimmed by 4 bases and the J gene end by 6 bases; junction bases not matched to a gene: 5. The CDR3 has 14 residues. The V gene's germline CDR1 is KGHSH and CDR2 LQKENI. CDR3: CASSRRQGDEKLFF. The CDR3 coding sequence is TGTGCCAGCTCACGGAGACAGGGCGATGAAAAACTGTTTTTT.

This rearrangement joins TRBV19 to TRBJ1-1; TRBD1 might be the D (6 bases). The CDR3 runs to 16 residues. Germline CDR1 reads LNHDA; CDR2 reads SQIVND (reference sequence). V dropped 5 bases and J dropped 10 bases, with 26 bases sitting between them. This chain's CDR3 is CASSLLRGQSGVGAFF. CDR3 bases: TGTGCCAGTAGTTTGCTTCGTGGACAGTCTGGGGTAGGAGCTTTCTTT.

The chain links TRBV18 to TRBJ1-5, with D unresolved. CDR3 size: 15 residues. Between the trimmed V and J ends, which lost 3 bases and 0 bases, there was a span of 9 bases. Germline V gives CDR1 KGHSH, CDR2 LQKENI. CDR3 nucleotides: TGTGCCAGCTCACCTGAGAGCAATAGCAATCAGCCCCAGCATTTT. It yields the protein CASSPESNSNQPQHF. Based on the CDR3 plus reference TRBV18 and TRBJ1-5, the full variable domain is NAGVMQNPRHLVRRRGQEARLRCSPMKGHSHVYWYRQLPEEGLKFMVYLQKENIIDESGMPKERFSAEFPKEGPSILRIQQVVRGDSAAYFCASSPESNSNQPQHFGDGTRLSIL.

The chain combines TRBV19 with TRBJ1-5; D is perhaps TRBD1 (6 bases). The CDR3 loop spans 12 amino acids. V gave up 7 bases and J gave up 7 bases, with 11 bases separating them. The germline V gene encodes CDR1 LNHDA and CDR2 SQIVND (reference sequence). The CDR3, as DNA: TGTGCCAGTAACAGGGAAAGACAGCCCCAGCATTTT. Translation gives CASNRERQPQHF.

The chain has TRBV4-1 and TRBJ2-7; 9 bases map to TRBD2. Trimming took 4 bases from V and 1 from J; bases not matched to a gene: 5. The CDR3 is 15 amino acids. Germline CDR1 and CDR2: MGHRA and YSYEKL. The CDR3: CASSLLAGESYEQYF. DNA of the CDR3: TGCGCCAGCAGCCTCTTAGCGGGAGAGTCCTACGAGCAGTACTTC.

The chain links TRBV29-1 to TRBJ1-1, with 7 positions matching TRBD1. Germline V gives CDR1 SQVTM, CDR2 ANQGSEA. The CDR3 spans 21 residues. V was pared by 0 bases and J by 1 base, with 23 bases of the junction left unmatched. This CDR3 reads CSVEDRFRTGALGGKNTEAFF. In DNA, the CDR3 is TGCAGCGTTGAAGATCGTTTTAGGACAGGTGCCTTAGGGGGAAAGAACACTGAAGCTTTCTTT.

The CDR3 loop is CASSREQGASYTGELFF. The CDR3 nucleotides are TGCGCCAGCAGCAGAGAACAGGGGGCCTCTTACACCGGGGAGCTGTTTTTT. The chain couples TRBV5-1 to TRBJ2-2; 9 bases fit TRBD1. J was trimmed by 3 bases and V by 4 bases; bases with no gene match: 10. The germline CDR1 and CDR2 sequences are SGHRS and YFSETQ. This CDR3 contains 17 residues.

DNA of the CDR3: TGTGCCAGTAGCCCCCGACAGGGGGAGGACTATGGCTACACCTTC. The encoded protein is CASSPRQGEDYGYTF. The chain is built from TRBV19 and TRBJ1-2; TRBD1 matches 9 bases. The CDR3 loop spans 15 amino acids. Germline V lookup: CDR1 LNHDA, CDR2 SQIVND (reference sequence). V gave up 6 bases and J gave up 3 bases; unmatched junction bases: 8.

This clone has a handful of counts. Germline is not matched at one junction end, which may reflect a read error. The V gene is TRBV30, the J gene TRBJ2-1; 10 positions agree with TRBD2. This CDR3 comprises 13 residues. From germline, CDR1 is GTSNPN and CDR2 SVGIG (reference sequence). CDR3 residues: CAWSRGSGGAPVF. CDR3 coding DNA: TGTGCCTGGAGCCGCGGGAGCGGGGGGGCCCCAGTCTTC.

The J gene is TRBJ1-1, the V gene TRBV30; D unclear. The CDR3 totals 13 residues. Trimming took off 2 bases at V and 2 bases at J, with 9 bases between the two ends. Per germline, CDR1 GTSNPN and CDR2 SVGIG (reference sequence). CDR3 coding DNA: TGTGCCTGGAGTCCCCTAATCAACACTGAAGCTTTCTTT. As protein: CAWSPLINTEAFF.

Only one count was recorded for this clone. V gene TRBV28 combines with J gene TRBJ1-4; tentative D call: TRBD1 (6 bases). Germline values: CDR1 MDHEN, CDR2 SYDVKM. This CDR3 is built from 15 residues. V was clipped by 3 bases and J by 0 bases, with 8 bases between them. The CDR3 reads CASSFDRPTNEKLFF. The DNA of the CDR3 is TGTGCCAGCAGTTTTGACAGGCCAACTAATGAAAAACTGTTTTTT.

The CDR3 nucleotides are TGTGCCAGCAGCAGGAGCGTCCCAGGGAGGCGCACAGATACGCAGTATTTT. Its translation is CASSRSVPGRRTDTQYF. The chain is built from TRBV21-1 and TRBJ2-3; the table's TRBD2 call for D was not verified on the DNA. TRBV21-1 is a documented pseudogene. CDR3 length equals 17 residues.

The chain joins TRBV6-6 to TRBJ2-1; TRBD2 aligns across 11 bases. There are 17 residues in the CDR3. CDR1 and CDR2 (germline): MNHNY, SVGAGI (reference sequence). The ends lost 5 bases at V and 5 bases at J; junction bases unmatched: 11. In nucleotides, the CDR3 is TGTGCCAGCAGTCAGTCCCGACTAGCGGGAAAACACAATGAGCAGTTCTTC. It encodes CASSQSRLAGKHNEQFF.

In its sample, this clone was seen once. This chain joins TRBV10-1 and TRBJ1-2; D is ambiguous. Germline V gives CDR1 WNHNN, CDR2 SYGVQD (reference sequence). V lost 3 bases, J lost 2 bases, and 7 bases lay in between. This CDR3 is 13 amino acids long. CDR3 sequence reads: CASSEPRNYGYTF. The CDR3, as DNA: TGCGCCAGCAGTGAACCGAGGAACTATGGCTACACCTTC.

The CDR3 nucleotides are TGTGCCAGCAGCTTGGCCGGGACAGGGGACTATGGCTACACCTTC. Translated: CASSLAGTGDYGYTF. The chain combines TRBV11-3 with TRBJ1-2; 10 nucleotides match TRBD1. Germline CDR1 and CDR2: SGHNT and YENEEA. The trim removed 3 bases at V and 3 bases at J, leaving 4 bases unmatched. The CDR3 runs 15 residues.

This clone has more than one count but fewer than ten. This chain uses TRBV11-2 with TRBJ1-6, with unresolved D. Trimming cost V 5 bases and J 6 bases, with 11 bases left between them. Germline V gene data show CDR1 as SGHAT and CDR2 as FQNNGV. The CDR3 runs 14 residues. The CDR3 protein is CASSRASGNSPLHF. CDR3 bases: TGTGCCAGCAGCCGAGCATCGGGTAATTCACCCCTCCACTTT.

The gene calls are TRBV7-6 and TRBJ1-5; TRBD1 matches at 8 bases. V lost 5 bases to trimming and J lost 4 bases; unmatched junction nucleotides: 16. From germline, CDR1 is SGHVS and CDR2 FNYEAQ. The CDR3 extends over 18 amino acids. The CDR3: CASSPTGRLDRANQPQHF. The DNA of the CDR3 is TGTGCCAGCAGCCCGACGGGACGTTTGGACAGGGCAAATCAGCCCCAGCATTTT.

This CDR3 is CASSPLLKQYGGQETQYF. The DNA for the CDR3 is TGTGCCAGCAGTCCTCTCTTAAAACAGTATGGCGGGCAAGAGACCCAGTACTTC. The genes are TRBV28 and TRBJ2-5; tentatively, D is TRBD2 (5 bases). This CDR3 is built from 18 residues. Germline values: CDR1 MDHEN, CDR2 SYDVKM. Trimming left V 5 bases short and J 2 bases short, with 24 bases between.

V gene TRBV28 combines with J gene TRBJ1-5; TRBD1 matches 7 bases. This CDR3 has 15 residues. The V segment lost 7 bases and the J segment 1 base; nucleotides outside the gene matches: 7. Germline V gene sequence: CDR1 MDHEN, CDR2 SYDVKM. In DNA, the CDR3 is TGTGCCAGCATATCGTTGGGACAGAGCAATCAGCCCCAGCATTTT. Translating it yields CASISLGQSNQPQHF. Full variable domain (rest looked up from reference TRBV28 and TRBJ1-5): DVKVTQSSRYLVKRTGEKVFLECVQDMDHENMFWYRQDPGLGLRLIYFSYDVKMKEKGDIPEGYSVSREKKERFSLILESASTNQTSMYLCASISLGQSNQPQHFGDGTRLSIL.

Many counts were recorded for this clone. J is TRBJ1-2 and V is TRBV12-3 or TRBV12-4; D gene uncertain. Trimming left V 8 bases short and J 4 bases short, with 8 bases between. The CDR3 has 11 residues. CDR3 sequence: CASLGFYGYTF. In DNA, the CDR3 is TGTGCCAGCCTAGGATTCTATGGCTACACCTTC.

The CDR3 sequence is CASSLTGPNEKLFF. CDR3 nucleotide sequence: TGCGCCAGCAGTTTGACAGGGCCTAATGAAAAACTGTTTTTT. V is TRBV5-1 and J is TRBJ1-4, with 7 bases fitting TRBD1. Germline CDR1 reads SGHRS; CDR2 reads YFSETQ. This CDR3 is built from 14 residues. The ends lost 5 bases at V and 3 bases at J; junction bases unmatched: 4.

This rearrangement joins TRBV7-8 to TRBJ1-4; D remains ambiguous. Germline V CDR1 and CDR2: SGHVS, FQNEAQ. This CDR3 is 16 amino acids long. V shed 0 bases and J shed 8 bases, with 16 bases lying between them. The CDR3 nucleotides read TGTGCCAGCAGCTTAGCGATTCGGGAGGCTGGGGAAAAACTGTTTTTT. The encoded protein is CASSLAIREAGEKLFF.

The chain links TRBV11-2 to TRBJ1-2; D not certain. CDR1 is SGHAT and CDR2 is FQNNGV in the germline V gene. Deletions cut 4 bases from V and 8 bases from J, with 8 bases between. The CDR3 length is 11 residues. Here the CDR3 reads CASSSQEGYTF. CDR3 sequence (DNA): TGTGCCAGCAGCTCGCAGGAAGGCTACACCTTC.

The chain employs TRBV5-1 and TRBJ2-3; D is possibly TRBD2 (6 bases). Germline CDR1 is SGHRS and CDR2 is YFSETQ. Trimming pared 5 bases from V and 4 bases from J, leaving 17 bases between. The CDR3 runs 15 residues. The CDR3 spells CASRSLGQRADTQYF. CDR3 nucleotides: TGCGCCAGCAGATCCCTGGGGCAGCGGGCAGATACGCAGTATTTT.

This rearrangement joins TRBV9 to TRBJ1-2, with D maybe TRBD1 (5 bases). The CDR3 has 14 residues. Germline V lookup: CDR1 SGDLS, CDR2 YYNGEE. The V end was cut by 0 bases, the J end by 4 bases, with 10 bases between. CDR3 in DNA: TGTGCCAGCAGCGTAGGTGACAGTACCTATGGCTACACCTTC. This gives the protein CASSVGDSTYGYTF. The variable domain in full, with the rest retrieved from reference TRBV9 and TRBJ1-2, is DSGVTQTPKHLITATGQRVTLRCSPRSGDLSVYWYQQSLDQGLQFLIQYYNGEERAKGNILERFSAQQFPDLHSELNLSSLELGDSALYFCASSVGDSTYGYTFGSGTRLTVV.

CDR3 sequence (DNA): TGTGCCAGCAGCCAAGAGGCTAGCGGGGCCACAGATACGCAGTATTTT. It translates to CASSQEASGATDTQYF. This chain connects TRBV4-2 to TRBJ2-3, with 9 bases matching TRBD2. The length of the CDR3 is 16 residues. CDR1 is LGHNA and CDR2 is YNFKEQ in the germline V gene. V shed 0 bases and J 2 bases; nucleotides not matched to a gene: 3.

This chain uses TRBV10-3 with TRBJ2-3, with 8 bases lining up with TRBD2. CDR1 and CDR2 from the germline V gene are ENHRY and SYGVKD. The CDR3 is 16 residues long. V was pared by 6 bases and J by 1 base, with 9 bases of the junction left unmatched. This CDR3 reads CAISRSGGFGTDTQYF. The CDR3 nucleotides are TGTGCCATCAGCAGGTCGGGAGGGTTTGGCACAGATACGCAGTATTTT.

The rearrangement links TRBV7-9 to TRBJ1-2; unclear D gene. Trimming cost V 9 bases and J 8 bases, with 10 bases left between them. This CDR3 is built from 10 residues. Germline CDR1 reads SEHNR; CDR2 reads FQNEAQ (reference sequence). CDR3 in amino acids: CASGEGGYTF. CDR3 in DNA: TGTGCCAGTGGAGAGGGCGGCTACACCTTC.